This T cell receptor beta chain was sequenced for a study of cytomegalovirus exposure and HLA in healthy donors. There are a few counts of this clone. The germline gives CDR1 MNHEY, CDR2 SVGAGI. V was trimmed by 1 base and J by 1 base, leaving 10 bases between them. The CDR3 covers 15 residues. The primer mix had 60 Vbeta and 13 Jbeta primers. Here immunoSEQ multiplex PCR was the method, and the copy in TCRdb shows in-frame clones only, minus some. Among about 270,000 clones listed, under 80% were seen once. The sequenced material came from PBMCs. The chain couples TRBV6-5 to TRBJ1-1, with unresolved D. The receptor comes from a female donor in good health and CMV-seronegative. CDR3 DNA sequence: TGTGCCAGCAGTTACTGGGGAGAGGGGAACACTGAAGCTTTCTTT. As protein: CASSYWGEGNTEAFF.